The TCR beta chain described here comes from a study of blood T cell repertoires in COVID-19. In germline, CDR1 is SGHTA, CDR2 FQGNSA. V lost 1 base, J lost 3 bases, and 5 bases stayed unmatched. The CDR3 is 16 amino acids. The protocol was immunoSEQ multiplex PCR, while the TCRdb copy is restricted to in-frame clones and leaves out a portion. Among 150,000 to 200,000 clones, under 95% were seen once, and the ten largest hold roughly a sixth. The origin of this receptor is a man in his sixties with active or convalescent COVID-19. The genes are TRBV7-2 and TRBJ2-2; 7 bases are shared with TRBD2. The source material was peripheral blood. The DNA for the CDR3 is TGTGCCAGCAGCTTAGGGACTAGTCTTTACACCGGGGAGCTGTTTTTT. Amino acids: CASSLGTSLYTGELFF.